These 32 T cell receptor beta chains originate from one sample sequenced in a study of lymphopenia after photon versus proton radiotherapy (dated by TCRdb to between 2018 and 2021). The library was obtained by the immunoSEQ multiplex PCR assay. Drawn from immuneACCESS, this table holds only the in-frame rearrangements with V and J called that TCRdb kept. Clones are partly lost; checked studies trace under half to an unresolved V gene and leave the rest unexplained. This sample has several thousand clones in its table, and 81% of those were observed once. Roughly 50% of the sample is in the top ten clones. This specimen was peripheral blood, taken from a patient treated with photon-based radiotherapy. All receptors derive from a young man with gastric cancer.

J is TRBJ2-4 and V is TRBV5-1, with D hard to call. The germline CDR1 and CDR2 sequences are SGHRS and YFSETQ. V lost 0 bases and J 1 base, leaving 20 bases between the germline ends. CDR3 length: 19 amino acids. As DNA, the CDR3 is TGCGCCAGCAGCTTGGTTGCCACGACGCCTACAGCGGCCAAAAACATTCAGTACTTC. Protein: CASSLVATTPTAAKNIQYF.

The chain combines TRBV6-5 with TRBJ2-7; 10 bases agree with TRBD2. The CDR3 has 14 residues. J gave up 3 bases and V 5 bases, and 4 bases lay outside the gene matches. Germline CDR1 MNHEY, CDR2 SVGAGI. The CDR3 loop is CASSPSGSVYEQYF. DNA of the CDR3: TGTGCCAGCAGTCCTAGCGGGAGTGTCTACGAGCAGTACTTC.

This clone was observed once. The rearrangement uses TRBV6-6 and TRBJ2-7, with D tentatively TRBD1 (5 bases). The germline V and J ends were trimmed by 2 bases and 3 bases, with 11 bases remaining between them. The CDR3 length is 14 residues. CDR1 is MNHNY and CDR2 is SVGAGI in the germline V gene (reference sequence). CDR3 loop: CASSYPKDSYEQYF. CDR3 in DNA: TGTGCCAGCAGTTACCCTAAAGACAGCTACGAGCAGTACTTC.

This clone is labeled as medium-sized. The V gene is TRBV25-1, the J gene TRBJ2-5; TRBD1 might be the D (5 bases). The CDR3 is 14 amino acids. V was clipped by 3 bases and J by 6 bases, with 14 bases between them. The germline gives CDR1 MGHDK, CDR2 SYGVNS. The CDR3 here is CASSDAGLKKTQYF. As DNA, the CDR3 is TGTGCCAGCAGTGATGCAGGGCTCAAGAAGACCCAGTACTTC.

This chain uses TRBV10-3 with TRBJ2-1; maybe TRBD2 (5 bases). V lost 11 bases and J lost 5, with 16 bases in between. This CDR3 region has 13 residues. Germline CDR1 and CDR2: ENHRY and SYGVKD. As DNA, the CDR3 is TGTGCCGTCGGACTCCTCCCTGACAATGAGCAGTTCTTC. Amino acids: CAVGLLPDNEQFF.

The chain is built from TRBV18 and TRBJ2-1; D is undetermined. CDR3 size: 12 residues. Per germline, CDR1 KGHSH and CDR2 LQKENI. V shed 2 bases and J shed 9 bases, with 8 bases lying between them. The CDR3 here is CASSPKSGEQFF. In nucleotides, the CDR3 is TGTGCCAGCTCACCAAAATCAGGTGAGCAGTTCTTC.

The genes are TRBV20-1 and TRBJ2-3; a possible D gene is TRBD2 (5 bases). CDR1 is DFQATT, CDR2 SNEGSKA, per germline (reference sequence). The CDR3 runs to 11 residues. Trimming took 6 bases from V and 4 from J, leaving 8 bases between them. CDR3 sequence (DNA): TGCAGTGCAGCGGCGCCAGATACGCAGTATTTT. This gives the protein CSAAAPDTQYF.

V and J are TRBV7-6 and TRBJ1-6, with D unresolved. The germline V gene has CDR1 SGHVS and CDR2 FNYEAQ. There are 13 residues in the CDR3. V was shortened by 3 bases and J by 5 bases, with 5 bases between the two germline ends. The CDR3 protein is CASSFRDNSPLHF. The CDR3, as DNA: TGTGCCAGCAGCTTCCGGGATAATTCACCCCTCCACTTT.

The chain combines TRBV7-9 with TRBJ2-7; 10 positions agree with TRBD2. Germline CDR1 reads SEHNR; CDR2 reads FQNEAQ (reference sequence). Trimming removed 0 bases from V and 5 bases from J; junction bases left unmatched: 7. The CDR3 spans 16 residues. CDR3 nucleotide sequence: TGTGCCAGCAGCTTAGCGTACGGGAGCGGGAGGGACGAGCAGTACTTC. Protein product: CASSLAYGSGRDEQYF.

The J gene is TRBJ2-1, the V gene TRBV5-5; no firm D call. With 0 bases removed from V and 13 bases from J, the gap between germline ends came to 11 bases. CDR3 length: 12 amino acids. Germline CDR1 SGHKS, CDR2 YYEKEE (reference sequence). CDR3 sequence (DNA): TGTGCCAGCAGCTTGGAGAAGGCGGAACAGTTCTTC. It encodes CASSLEKAEQFF.

V is TRBV5-4 and J is TRBJ2-1; 9 positions match TRBD1. In germline, CDR1 is SGHNT, CDR2 YYREEE (reference sequence). V trimming: 3 bases; J trimming: 6 bases; junction bases outside the gene matches: 4. CDR3 size: 14 residues. Here the CDR3 DNA reads TGTGCCAGCAGCTCTCAGACAGGGGGCAATGAGCAGTTCTTC. It translates to CASSSQTGGNEQFF.

The genes are TRBV29-1 and TRBJ2-1, with 7 bases fitting TRBD1. The germline V gene encodes CDR1 SQVTM and CDR2 ANQGSEA. CDR3 length: 13 residues. V gave up 6 bases and J gave up 0 bases; unmatched junction bases: 2. The CDR3 reads CSVQGSSYNEQFF. In DNA form, the CDR3 reads TGCAGCGTACAGGGGAGCTCCTACAATGAGCAGTTCTTC.

For the CDR3, the DNA is TGCGCCAGCAGCCCGGAAGGGACCAGGGATAATTCACCCCTCCACTTT. Protein product: CASSPEGTRDNSPLHF. The V call is TRBV4-1, the J call TRBJ1-6; D might be TRBD1 (5 bases). Germline V CDR1 and CDR2: MGHRA, YSYEKL. Trimming pared 4 bases from V and 5 bases from J, leaving 15 bases between. The CDR3 covers 16 residues.

The V and J genes are TRBV7-5 and TRBJ1-2; the table calls TRBD1, which could not be checked here. TRBV7-5 is assigned pseudogene status. CDR3 size: 16 residues. The CDR3: CARSIKGRWGNYGYTF. In nucleotides, the CDR3 is TGTGCCAGAAGCATAAAGGGGCGGTGGGGAAACTATGGCTACACCTTC.

The V gene is TRBV28, the J gene TRBJ2-1; TRBD1 matches at 9 bases. CDR1 and CDR2 from the germline V gene are MDHEN and SYDVKM. V trimming: 6 bases; J trimming: 8 bases; junction bases outside the gene matches: 11. The CDR3 loop spans 15 amino acids. CDR3 DNA: TGTGCCAGCAGCAAGACCGGGACAGGGCACGATGAGCAGTTCTTC. Translating gives CASSKTGTGHDEQFF.

This chain uses TRBV6-5 with TRBJ2-7; 7 bases align to TRBD2. V lost 6 bases, J lost 0 bases, and 8 bases stayed unmatched. The V gene's germline CDR1 is MNHEY and CDR2 SVGAGI. This CDR3 is built from 15 residues. The CDR3 DNA is TGTGCCAGCAGCAGCACTAGCGTTAGCTCCTACGAGCAGTACTTC. Encoded protein: CASSSTSVSSYEQYF.

The V call is TRBV7-3, the J call TRBJ1-2, with TRBD1 identical over 8 bases. The CDR3 sequence is 14 residues long. The junction had 8 bases not matched to a gene; V was cut back by 4 bases and J by 7 bases. Germline V CDR1 and CDR2: SGHTA, FQGTGA. In nucleotides, the CDR3 is TGTGCCAGCAGCTCAACTCCAGGGGGCGGTGGCTACACCTTC. Protein product: CASSSTPGGGGYTF.

The gene calls are TRBV6-6 and TRBJ2-7, with 7 bases matching TRBD1. V gave up 7 bases and J gave up 1 base; unmatched junction bases: 10. The CDR3 runs to 15 residues. CDR1 MNHNY and CDR2 SVGAGI come from the germline V gene (reference sequence). This chain's CDR3 is CASKGANRASYEQYF. CDR3 in DNA: TGTGCCAGCAAGGGGGCTAACAGGGCGTCCTACGAGCAGTACTTC.

The chain joins TRBV5-8 to TRBJ2-1, with 7 positions matching TRBD2. The V gene end was trimmed by 3 bases and the J gene end by 0 bases; junction bases not matched to a gene: 12. Germline CDR1 and CDR2: SGHTS and YDEGEE. This CDR3 region has 18 residues. CDR3 amino acids: CASSSPWEGQSSYNEQFF. The DNA for the CDR3 is TGTGCCAGCAGCTCGCCGTGGGAGGGCCAAAGCTCCTACAATGAGCAGTTCTTC.

The chain couples TRBV7-9 to TRBJ1-1; D not resolved. CDR1 is SEHNR and CDR2 is FQNEAQ in the germline V gene (reference sequence). V gave up 6 bases and J gave up 4 bases, with 18 bases separating them. The CDR3 loop spans 15 amino acids. The CDR3 is CASRSKVRVGTEAFF. The CDR3 DNA sequence: TGTGCCAGCAGGTCCAAAGTGAGGGTGGGCACTGAAGCTTTCTTT.

The chain links TRBV19 to TRBJ2-3; TRBD2 matches 11 bases. The trim removed 6 bases at V and 0 bases at J, leaving 23 bases unmatched. CDR3 size: 22 residues. Germline V gene lookup returns CDR1 LNHDA and CDR2 SQIVND (reference sequence). Here the CDR3 DNA reads TGTGCCAGTAGCAGGCGTGGGGGAATACTAGCGGGGGATACATTAAGCACAGATACGCAGTATTTT. Its translation is CASSRRGGILAGDTLSTDTQYF.

This sequence joins TRBV7-7 and TRBJ2-3; D is uncertain. Trimming took off 5 bases at V and 2 bases at J, with 8 bases between the two ends. The CDR3 consists of 13 residues. Germline loops: CDR1 SSHAT, CDR2 FNYEAQ (reference sequence). CDR3 nucleotides: TGTGCCAGCAGCAACACGAACACAGATACGCAGTATTTT. As protein: CASSNTNTDTQYF.

The chain is built from TRBV19 and TRBJ1-5; D not resolved. From germline, CDR1 is LNHDA and CDR2 SQIVND (reference sequence). V was trimmed by 0 bases and J by 7 bases, leaving 13 bases between them. This CDR3 comprises 15 residues. CDR3 amino acids: CASSIDLEGGQPQHF. For the CDR3, the DNA is TGTGCCAGTAGTATAGATCTGGAGGGAGGGCAGCCCCAGCATTTT. The complete variable domain, with remaining parts taken from reference TRBV19 and TRBJ1-5, reads DGGITQSPKYLFRKEGQNVTLSCEQNLNHDAMYWYRQDPGQGLRLIYYSQIVNDFQKGDIAEGYSVSREKKESFPLTVTSAQKNPTAFYLCASSIDLEGGQPQHFGDGTRLSIL.

This clone was observed a few times. The chain has TRBV6-1 and TRBJ1-3; D uncertain. Germline CDR1 is MNHNS and CDR2 is SASEGT. The V and J ends lost 1 base and 2 bases respectively, with 6 bases between them. There are 14 residues in the CDR3. The chain's CDR3 is CASSEVAAGNTIYF. The CDR3 DNA reads as TGTGCCAGCAGTGAAGTGGCTGCTGGAAACACCATATATTTT.

In this sample, this clone turned up once. The V gene is TRBV7-3, the J gene TRBJ2-1, with D possibly TRBD2 on 6 matching bases. The CDR3 runs 14 residues. V lost 4 bases and J lost 8, with 15 bases in between. Germline V CDR1 and CDR2: SGHTA, FQGTGA. CDR3 bases: TGTGCCAGCAGCTCGGGGAGGTCCGAAGATGAGCAGTTCTTC. This translates into CASSSGRSEDEQFF. Supplemented by reference TRBV7-3 and TRBJ2-1, the full variable domain reads GAGVSQTPSNKVTEKGKYVELRCDPISGHTALYWYRQSLGQGPEFLIYFQGTGAADDSGLPNDRFFAVRPEGSVSTLKIQRTERGDSAVYLCASSSGRSEDEQFFGPGTRLTVL.

The chain carries TRBV18 and TRBJ1-6; no clear D. The germline V gene encodes CDR1 KGHSH and CDR2 LQKENI. V was trimmed by 0 bases and J by 6 bases, leaving 9 bases between them. The CDR3 runs to 15 residues. The CDR3 sequence: CASSPPTRTNSPLHF. The CDR3, as DNA: TGTGCCAGCTCACCACCGACACGGACTAATTCACCCCTCCACTTT.

This rearrangement joins TRBV7-9 to TRBJ2-1; TRBD2 agrees at 7 bases. Germline V gene data show CDR1 as SEHNR and CDR2 as FQNEAQ (reference sequence). This CDR3 spans 14 amino acids. V gave up 3 bases and J gave up 7 bases; unmatched junction bases: 6. This CDR3 reads CASSLGLAVNEQFF. Written as DNA, the CDR3 is TGTGCCAGCAGCTTGGGCCTAGCGGTAAATGAGCAGTTCTTC.

The chain is built from TRBV2 and TRBJ1-4, with TRBD1 as a possible D gene (6 bases). Germline V gives CDR1 SNHLY, CDR2 FYNNEI. V shed 2 bases and J shed 8 bases, with 6 bases lying between them. The CDR3 length is 12 residues. In nucleotides, the CDR3 is TGTGCCAGCAGTGAAAGGGGGGAAAAACTGTTTTTT. Amino acids: CASSERGEKLFF.

The count of this clone is one. This rearrangement joins TRBV28 to TRBJ1-2; the D is unclear. CDR3 length: 12 amino acids. Germline lookup yields CDR1 MDHEN and CDR2 SYDVKM. The ends were cut back, 7 bases at V and 4 bases at J, with 10 bases in the middle. DNA of the CDR3: TGTGCCAGCAAAGGACCCAGCTATGGCTACACCTTC. It is translated as CASKGPSYGYTF.

The genes are TRBV19 and TRBJ2-5, with 9 bases identical to TRBD1. This CDR3 region has 15 residues. The germline V gene has CDR1 LNHDA and CDR2 SQIVND (reference sequence). With 5 bases clipped from V and 5 bases from J, the junction kept 9 bases outside the gene matches. The CDR3 DNA reads TGTGCCAGTAGTCTTACGGACAGGGGAAGGGAGACCCAGTACTTC. The encoded protein is CASSLTDRGRETQYF.

This clone is a singleton in its sample. The CDR3 coding sequence is TGTGCCAGCAGCTCGCGATCCGTCTGGAAATACACAGATACGCAGTATTTT. Translating it yields CASSSRSVWKYTDTQYF. J is TRBJ2-3 and V is TRBV5-6; D not resolved. CDR3 length equals 17 residues. Germline V lookup: CDR1 SGHDT, CDR2 YYEEEE. Trimming stripped 3 bases from V and 2 bases from J, with 19 bases between.

In its sample, this clone ranks as medium-sized. The chain has TRBV29-1 and TRBJ2-7; 8 bases match TRBD2. CDR3 length equals 14 residues. The germline CDR1 and CDR2 sequences are SQVTM and ANQGSEA. Germline trimming cut 6 bases from V and 2 bases from J; bases unmatched to any gene: 9. The CDR3, as DNA: TGCAGCGTATTAAGCGGGAGTTCCGCCTACGAGCAGTACTTC. Protein product: CSVLSGSSAYEQYF.